The rows below give T cell receptor beta chains drawn from one sample of a study of T cell responses to AZD1222 COVID-19 vaccine. The data were produced by immunoSEQ multiplex PCR, yet TCRdb's version contains in-frame clones alone and is incomplete. The sample yields 150,000 or so clones, 92% seen once. The sample consisted of peripheral blood, taken 28 days after the second AZD1222 dose. The source of these receptors is an adult who received the AZD1222 COVID-19 vaccine. The CDR3 runs from the conserved cysteine through the conserved F or W. Each record gives: clone size, V gene, J gene, D gene, CDR3 DNA, CDR3 protein. A D gene is named only where the DNA matches it firmly. Size is omitted from some rows. Given values are once, few, many or a class for expanded clones.

size: -; V: TRBV7-9; J: TRBJ2-2; D: TRBD2; DNA: TGTGCCAGCAGCTTTTTAGCGGGAGGCACCGGGGAGCTGTTTTTT; CDR3: CASSFLAGGTGELFF
size: -; V: TRBV5-1; J: TRBJ1-6; D: -; DNA: TGCGCCAGCAGCTCCGGGACGGCTGCTAATTCACCCCTCCACTTT; CDR3: CASSSGTAANSPLHF
size: -; V: TRBV18; J: TRBJ1-1; D: TRBD1; DNA: TGTGCCAGCTCACCAGGGAAGGGGGCGAACACTGAAGCTTTCTTT; CDR3: CASSPGKGANTEAFF
size: -; V: TRBV14; J: TRBJ2-1; D: TRBD2; DNA: TGTGCCAGCAGCCAAGGGACTAGCGGGTTCTACAATGAGCAGTTCTTC; CDR3: CASSQGTSGFYNEQFF
size: -; V: TRBV5-4; J: TRBJ2-2; D: TRBD1; DNA: TGTGCCACCATTGACAGGGGGCCCCACACCGGGGAGCTGTTTTTT; CDR3: CATIDRGPHTGELFF
size: -; V: TRBV10-3; J: TRBJ2-1; D: TRBD2; DNA: TGTGCCTCCCAAGAGGCTAGCGGGAGGGCCCGACAGTTCTTC; CDR3: CASQEASGRARQFF
size: -; V: TRBV28; J: TRBJ1-1; D: -; DNA: TGTGCCAGTTCACAGGTTCCGAACACTGAAGCTTTCTTT; CDR3: CASSQVPNTEAFF
size: -; V: TRBV25-1; J: TRBJ1-2; D: -; DNA: TGTGCCAGCAGTGATATAACAGCCCGGGGCTATGGCTACACCTTC; CDR3: CASSDITARGYGYTF
size: once; V: TRBV27; J: TRBJ1-5; D: -; DNA: TGTGCCAGCAGTTTATCCGTTAGCAATCAGCCCCAGCATTTT; CDR3: CASSLSVSNQPQHF
size: -; V: TRBV5-6; J: TRBJ2-1; D: TRBD2; DNA: TGTGCCAGCAGCGCCTATCGATATGAGCGGGGGCACAATGAGCAGTTCTTC; CDR3: CASSAYRYERGHNEQFF
size: -; V: TRBV28; J: TRBJ2-3; D: -; DNA: TGTGCCAGCAGTGGCGGACTGCGAGGGGATACGCAGTATTTT; CDR3: CASSGGLRGDTQYF
size: -; V: TRBV28; J: TRBJ2-1; D: TRBD2; DNA: TGTGCCAGCAGTTCAGGGACTAGCGGGAGCCCGGCAAATGAGCAGTTCTTC; CDR3: CASSSGTSGSPANEQFF
size: -; V: TRBV2; J: TRBJ1-2; D: -; DNA: TGTGCCAGCAGTCCGGGAGGGTCTAACCGCGGCTACACCTTC; CDR3: CASSPGGSNRGYTF
size: -; V: TRBV19; J: TRBJ1-2; D: TRBD1; DNA: TGTGCCAGTAGTAGGACAGGGGCGGGCTATGGCTACACCTTC; CDR3: CASSRTGAGYGYTF
size: -; V: TRBV11-2; J: TRBJ1-1; D: -; DNA: TGTGCCAGCAGCCGCACGACGGGCAGCCTGAACTCTGAAGCTTTCTTT; CDR3: CASSRTTGSLNSEAFF
size: -; V: TRBV7-2; J: TRBJ1-5; D: -; DNA: TGTGCCAGCAGCTTAGGTAGGGGTCAGCCCCAGCATTTT; CDR3: CASSLGRGQPQHF
size: few; V: TRBV5-5; J: TRBJ1-5; D: TRBD1; DNA: TGTGCCAGCAGCTCCGGGACAGACCAATATCAGCCCCAGCATTTT; CDR3: CASSSGTDQYQPQHF
size: -; V: TRBV18; J: TRBJ1-4; D: -; DNA: TGTGCCAGCTCATATTTACCGGAAGGGGAAAAACTGTTTTTT; CDR3: CASSYLPEGEKLFF
size: -; V: TRBV6-6; J: TRBJ1-4; D: -; DNA: TGTGCCAGCAGCCGAAAGGGAGGAGCAACTAATGAAAAACTGTTTTTT; CDR3: CASSRKGGATNEKLFF
size: -; V: TRBV10-3; J: TRBJ2-3; D: TRBD1; DNA: TGTGCCATCAGTGAGGAGGGGACAGGCACAGATACGCAGTATTTT; CDR3: CAISEEGTGTDTQYF
size: -; V: TRBV6-5; J: TRBJ1-2; D: TRBD1; DNA: TGTGCCAGCAGTTCCCCGGTGAAAGGGGGCCACTATGGCTACACCTTC; CDR3: CASSSPVKGGHYGYTF
size: -; V: TRBV9; J: TRBJ2-2; D: TRBD1; DNA: TGTGCCAGCAGCGTAGTAGAGACAGGGTCTGCGGAGCTGTTTTTT; CDR3: CASSVVETGSAELFF